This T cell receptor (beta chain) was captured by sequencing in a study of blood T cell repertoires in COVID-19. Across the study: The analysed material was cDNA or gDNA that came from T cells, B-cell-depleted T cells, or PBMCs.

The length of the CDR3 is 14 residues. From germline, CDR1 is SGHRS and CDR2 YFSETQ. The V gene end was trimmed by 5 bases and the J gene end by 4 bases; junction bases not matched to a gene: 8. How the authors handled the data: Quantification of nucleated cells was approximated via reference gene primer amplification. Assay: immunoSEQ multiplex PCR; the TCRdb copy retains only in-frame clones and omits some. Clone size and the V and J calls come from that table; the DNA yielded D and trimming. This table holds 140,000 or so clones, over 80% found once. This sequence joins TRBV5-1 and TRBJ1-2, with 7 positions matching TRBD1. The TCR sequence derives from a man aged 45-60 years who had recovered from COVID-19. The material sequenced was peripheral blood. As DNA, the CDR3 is TGCGCCAGCAGTAGACAGGGCAGTACCTATGGCTACACCTTC. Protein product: CASSRQGSTYGYTF.